This passage covers 24 T cell receptor beta chains from one sample sequenced in a study of OX40 agonist ivuxolimab in advanced cancers. Only in-frame clones appear in the TCRdb table, and some are missing; sequencing was by immunoSEQ multiplex PCR. Of 40,000 to 50,000 clones in the sample, under 90% were seen once. The input for sequencing was CD4+ or CD8+ T cells sorted from blood, taken in a trial of the OX40 agonist ivuxolimab. All receptors come from an adult with an advanced solid tumor such as melanoma, head and neck, liver or kidney cancer.

The rearrangement links TRBV6-5 to TRBJ1-1; unclear D gene. Between the trimmed V and J ends, which lost 6 bases and 1 base, there was a span of 12 bases. CDR3 length: 14 amino acids. The germline gives CDR1 MNHEY, CDR2 SVGAGI. In DNA form, the CDR3 reads TGTGCCAGCAGCCCACGTCCGAGGAACACTGAAGCTTTCTTT. It codes for CASSPRPRNTEAFF.

This chain connects TRBV7-2 to TRBJ2-2, with TRBD2 matching 11 bases. Losses at the gene ends were 2 bases for V and 8 bases for J; bases not matched to a gene: 1. Germline assignment: CDR1 SGHTA and CDR2 FQGNSA. The CDR3 sequence is 14 residues long. CDR3 nucleotide sequence: TGTGCCAGCAGCTTAACTAGCGGGGGTGGGGAGCTGTTTTTT. Translated: CASSLTSGGGELFF.

CDR3 region: CASSLARGRRATNEKLFF. The CDR3 DNA follows: TGTGCCAGCAGCTTAGCGAGGGGCAGGCGGGCAACTAATGAAAAACTGTTTTTT. The rearrangement uses TRBV7-9 and TRBJ1-4, with a possible D match to TRBD1 (5 bases). The germline V gene has CDR1 SEHNR and CDR2 FQNEAQ (reference sequence). Between the trimmed V and J ends, which lost 0 bases and 0 bases, there was a span of 14 bases. The CDR3 runs to 18 residues.

The gene calls are TRBV11-3 and TRBJ2-5, with 8 bases that match TRBD1. There are 15 residues in the CDR3. The germline gives CDR1 SGHNT, CDR2 YENEEA. V dropped 3 bases and J dropped 4; count of bases not matched to a gene: 7. The CDR3 loop reads CASSFGQGEGETQYF. In DNA form, the CDR3 reads TGTGCCAGCAGCTTCGGACAGGGAGAGGGAGAGACCCAGTACTTC.

This clone came up once. V and J are TRBV7-9 and TRBJ1-6, with 11 bases aligning to TRBD1. With 5 bases clipped from V and 8 bases from J, the junction kept 5 bases outside the gene matches. This CDR3 comprises 15 residues. CDR1 SEHNR and CDR2 FQNEAQ come from the germline V gene (reference sequence). The CDR3 DNA reads TGTGCCAGCAGCGTCTCGGGACAGGGGGATTCACCCCTCCACTTT. The encoded protein is CASSVSGQGDSPLHF.

This chain uses TRBV5-4 with TRBJ1-1; D possibly corresponds to TRBD1 (5 bases). V shed 2 bases and J shed 5 bases, with 7 bases lying between them. This CDR3 region has 12 residues. CDR1 is SGHNT and CDR2 is YYREEE in the germline V gene (reference sequence). DNA for the CDR3: TGTGCCAGCAGCTTCGGGGGGACTGAAGCTTTCTTT. This sequence encodes CASSFGGTEAFF.

The rearrangement joins TRBV11-1 to TRBJ1-2; a weak D match, TRBD1 (5 bases). CDR1 is SGHAT and CDR2 is FQDESV in the germline V gene (reference sequence). The ends were cut back, 3 bases at V and 3 bases at J, with 14 bases in the middle. The CDR3 is 15 residues long. The CDR3 is CASSLEDTRDYGYTF. CDR3 sequence (DNA): TGTGCCAGCAGCTTGGAGGACACGAGGGACTATGGCTACACCTTC.

The CDR3 protein is CASSQDRNPQQFF. CDR3 DNA sequence: TGTGCCAGCAGCCAAGATCGAAACCCTCAGCAGTTCTTC. This sequence joins TRBV4-2 and TRBJ2-1; D is unresolved. Trimming took off 0 bases at V and 11 bases at J, with 11 bases between the two ends. Per the germline V gene, CDR1 is LGHNA and CDR2 is YNFKEQ. This CDR3 is 13 amino acids long.

A single count supports this clone. This rearrangement joins TRBV19 to TRBJ2-1; TRBD2 matches 11 bases. With 6 bases clipped from V and 9 bases from J, the junction kept 13 bases outside the gene matches. The CDR3 runs 16 residues. Germline values: CDR1 LNHDA, CDR2 SQIVND (reference sequence). The CDR3 loop reads CASSPGVAGGLGEQFF. CDR3 nucleotides: TGTGCCAGTAGCCCCGGGGTAGCGGGGGGGCTAGGTGAGCAGTTCTTC.

This chain uses TRBV11-2 with TRBJ2-2; D not certain. CDR1 is SGHAT, CDR2 FQNNGV, per germline. V shed 6 bases and J shed 5 bases, with 4 bases lying between them. The CDR3 totals 11 residues. In nucleotides, the CDR3 is TGTGCCAGCAGGGCGACCGGGGAGCTGTTTTTT. Protein product: CASRATGELFF.

This clone came up once. The chain couples TRBV28 to TRBJ1-5, with 7 bases matching TRBD1. CDR1 and CDR2 (germline): MDHEN, SYDVKM. V lost 4 bases and J lost 7; bases outside the gene matches: 16. CDR3 length: 17 amino acids. The CDR3 DNA reads TGTGCCAGCAGTTCCAGTTCGACAGGGAGAGTCAGCCAGCCCCAGCATTTT. It is translated as CASSSSSTGRVSQPQHF.

This chain links TRBV30 with TRBJ1-5; TRBD1 matches at 8 bases. Germline V CDR1 and CDR2: GTSNPN, SVGIG (reference sequence). V lost 5 bases to trimming and J lost 4 bases; unmatched junction nucleotides: 7. This CDR3 contains 14 residues. The CDR3 DNA sequence: TGTGCCTGGTCAGGACAGGGAGGGAATCAGCCCCAGCATTTT. Amino acids: CAWSGQGGNQPQHF.

The genes are TRBV11-2 and TRBJ1-1; D unresolved. Germline V CDR1 and CDR2: SGHAT, FQNNGV. The CDR3 length is 14 residues. Between the trimmed V and J ends, which lost 2 bases and 6 bases, there was a span of 13 bases. As DNA, the CDR3 is TGTGCCAGCAGCTTAACACAGACCGGGGCTGAAGCTTTCTTT. Its protein product is CASSLTQTGAEAFF.

The genes are TRBV5-6 and TRBJ2-5, with TRBD1 matching over 7 bases. CDR1 is SGHDT and CDR2 is YYEEEE in the germline V gene. The CDR3 totals 15 residues. Unmatched junction bases numbered 7, after V lost 4 bases and J lost 1 base. CDR3 in DNA: TGTGCCAGCAGCAGACAGGGTGTCGGCCAAGAGACCCAGTACTTC. Translation: CASSRQGVGQETQYF.

The chain combines TRBV4-2 with TRBJ2-1; D remains unclear. Looked up from germline, CDR1 is LGHNA and CDR2 is YNFKEQ. Trimming shortened V by 0 bases and J by 3 bases, and 15 bases separated the two germline ends. CDR3 length: 17 residues. DNA of the CDR3: TGTGCCAGCAGCCAAGACGTGGCAAATCTCCGCTACAATGAGCAGTTCTTC. Translating gives CASSQDVANLRYNEQFF.

A few counts support this clone. V is TRBV15 and J is TRBJ1-5; D ambiguous. The CDR3 is 14 residues long. The germline V gene encodes CDR1 LNHNV and CDR2 YYDKDF (reference sequence). V lost 0 bases and J lost 7, with 10 bases in between. CDR3 coding DNA: TGTGCCACCAGCAGAGAAGGGTCTCGGCAGCCCCAGCATTTT. Translation gives CATSREGSRQPQHF.

The J gene is TRBJ2-7, the V gene TRBV6-1; 9 positions agree with TRBD1. CDR3 length: 14 amino acids. Trimming at V came to 3 bases and at J to 4 bases, leaving 4 bases not matched to a gene. Germline assignment: CDR1 MNHNS and CDR2 SASEGT. CDR3 sequence (DNA): TGTGCCAGCAGTGACACAGGGGGCAGATACGAGCAGTACTTC. Protein product: CASSDTGGRYEQYF.

The J gene is TRBJ1-1, the V gene TRBV7-2; a weak D match, TRBD1 (6 bases). The CDR3 runs to 13 residues. Trimming removed 3 bases from V and 10 bases from J, with 15 bases in between. CDR1 is SGHTA and CDR2 is FQGNSA in the germline V gene. CDR3 coding DNA: TGTGCCAGCAGCTTTCAATGGGGGGCTGGAGCTTTCTTT. It codes for CASSFQWGAGAFF.

The V call is TRBV19, the J call TRBJ1-1; 9 bases line up with TRBD1. The CDR3 runs to 13 residues. The V segment lost 6 bases and the J segment 10 bases; nucleotides outside the gene matches: 9. Germline assignment: CDR1 LNHDA and CDR2 SQIVND (reference sequence). For the CDR3, the DNA is TGTGCCAGTAGGGAACAACAGGGGGCTGGAGCTTTCTTT. It codes for CASREQQGAGAFF.

The gene calls are TRBV11-2 and TRBJ1-3; the D gene is possibly TRBD1 (5 bases). Per germline, CDR1 SGHAT and CDR2 FQNNGV. The germline V and J ends were trimmed by 5 bases and 0 bases, with 17 bases remaining between them. There are 17 residues in the CDR3. The chain's CDR3 is CASSGRGSLSSGNTIYF. Here the CDR3 DNA reads TGTGCCAGCAGCGGTCGGGGGTCCTTAAGCTCTGGAAACACCATATATTTT.

This sequence joins TRBV18 and TRBJ2-7, with TRBD1 matching 8 bases. The V gene end was trimmed by 3 bases and the J gene end by 5 bases; junction bases not matched to a gene: 6. The germline V gene encodes CDR1 KGHSH and CDR2 LQKENI. The CDR3 covers 14 residues. The CDR3 DNA follows: TGTGCCAGCTCACCGGAGGCCAGGGGGCACGAGCAGTACTTC. This codes for CASSPEARGHEQYF.

The rearrangement joins TRBV15 to TRBJ2-7; 8 bases align to TRBD2. Losses at the gene ends were 1 base for V and 2 bases for J; bases not matched to a gene: 7. The CDR3 consists of 16 residues. Germline V lookup: CDR1 LNHNV, CDR2 YYDKDF (reference sequence). The CDR3 region is CATSRGTGGTTYEQYF. CDR3 coding DNA: TGTGCCACCAGCAGAGGAACGGGAGGGACTACCTACGAGCAGTACTTC.

The rearrangement links TRBV30 to TRBJ1-2; possibly TRBD1 for D (6 bases). Trimming stripped 4 bases from V and 2 bases from J, with 11 bases between. The CDR3 covers 13 residues. Germline CDR1 is GTSNPN and CDR2 is SVGIG (reference sequence). CDR3 sequence reads: CAWTQGRNYGYTF. The DNA for the CDR3 is TGTGCCTGGACACAGGGTCGCAACTATGGCTACACCTTC.

The rearrangement uses TRBV7-9 and TRBJ2-7; D uncertain. Germline CDR1 reads SEHNR; CDR2 reads FQNEAQ (reference sequence). Between the trimmed V and J ends, which lost 3 bases and 5 bases, there was a span of 8 bases. The CDR3 has 12 amino acids. The CDR3 DNA is TGTGCCAGCAGCTTTATTGACCACGAGCAGTACTTC. Amino acid sequence: CASSFIDHEQYF.